A single sample is the source of the 9 T cell receptor beta chains below, sequenced in a study of OX40 agonist ivuxolimab in advanced cancers. Sequencing was performed with immunoSEQ multiplex PCR; in TCRdb, only in-frame clones are kept and a portion is missing. The sample holds tens of thousands of clones, about 89% seen once. The sample in question was CD4+ or CD8+ T cells sorted from blood, obtained in a trial of the OX40 agonist ivuxolimab. All receptors derive from an adult with an advanced solid tumor such as melanoma, head and neck, liver or kidney cancer.

In its sample, this clone was seen once. The chain combines TRBV4-2 with TRBJ1-1; D gene unclear. V lost 4 bases and J 2 bases, leaving 14 bases between the germline ends. CDR1 and CDR2 (germline): LGHNA, YNFKEQ. The CDR3 is made up of 15 amino acids. The chain's CDR3 is CASSRPLEGNTEAFF. As DNA, the CDR3 is TGTGCCAGCAGCCGACCCTTGGAGGGTAACACTGAAGCTTTCTTT.

The genes are TRBV6-1 and TRBJ2-7; 10 positions match TRBD1. Trimming cost V 6 bases and J 7 bases; bases outside gene matches: 6. The CDR3 contains 13 residues. Per the germline V gene, CDR1 is MNHNS and CDR2 is SASEGT. Here the CDR3 DNA reads TGTGCCAGCAGCAGACAGGGGGCGGGAGAGCAGTACTTC. Its translation: CASSRQGAGEQYF.

This rearrangement joins TRBV7-9 to TRBJ1-2; TRBD1 is a possible D gene (5 bases). V lost 2 bases to trimming and J lost 6 bases, with 10 bases between them. This CDR3 is 13 amino acids long. Germline V gives CDR1 SEHNR, CDR2 FQNEAQ (reference sequence). For the CDR3, the DNA is TGTGCCAGCAGCTTATGGGCAGGGCATGGCTACACCTTC. Translated, it gives CASSLWAGHGYTF.

V and J are TRBV9 and TRBJ2-3, with TRBD1 matching over 7 bases. The germline V gene has CDR1 SGDLS and CDR2 YYNGEE. V trimming: 0 bases; J trimming: 5 bases; junction bases outside the gene matches: 3. The CDR3 has 14 amino acids. The CDR3, as DNA: TGTGCCAGCAGCGTAGTGGCAGGGGGAGATACGCAGTATTTT. It yields the protein CASSVVAGGDTQYF.

The chain joins TRBV28 to TRBJ2-7; D gene uncertain. The CDR3 runs 12 residues. Between the trimmed V and J ends, which lost 1 base and 3 bases, there was a span of 4 bases. The V gene's germline CDR1 is MDHEN and CDR2 SYDVKM. The CDR3 DNA reads TGTGCCAGCAGTTTATTAGACTACGAGCAGTACTTC. Translation: CASSLLDYEQYF.

The chain has TRBV4-1 and TRBJ1-5; D might be TRBD1 (5 bases). V was clipped by 4 bases and J by 7 bases, with 11 bases between them. Germline CDR1 reads MGHRA; CDR2 reads YSYEKL. The CDR3 covers 13 residues. The chain's CDR3 is CASSPRGDQPQHF. Written as DNA, the CDR3 is TGCGCCAGCAGCCCAAGGGGCGACCAGCCCCAGCATTTT.

This chain joins TRBV19 and TRBJ1-2; D gene unclear. The V and J ends lost 5 bases and 2 bases respectively, with 15 bases between them. This CDR3 is 15 amino acids long. Germline V gene data show CDR1 as LNHDA and CDR2 as SQIVND (reference sequence). CDR3 amino acids: CASSSPGRRNYGYTF. CDR3 sequence (DNA): TGTGCCAGTAGTTCCCCAGGTCGTAGAAACTATGGCTACACCTTC.

V and J are TRBV29-1 and TRBJ2-2; 7 bases align to TRBD2. CDR3 length: 14 residues. Germline CDR1 and CDR2: SQVTM and ANQGSEA. Unmatched junction bases numbered 7, after V lost 7 bases and J lost 2 bases. CDR3 residues: CSAKRDSNTGELFF. CDR3 nucleotide sequence: TGCAGCGCAAAGCGGGACTCAAACACCGGGGAGCTGTTTTTT.

V usage is TRBV5-8 and J usage is TRBJ1-6; weak D call: TRBD1 (6 bases). V was clipped by 1 base and J by 6 bases, with 14 bases between them. Germline V gene lookup returns CDR1 SGHTS and CDR2 YDEGEE. CDR3 length equals 16 residues. CDR3 loop: CASSLLGGAINSPLHF. The CDR3 DNA sequence: TGTGCCAGCAGCTTGTTAGGGGGGGCGATTAATTCACCCCTCCACTTT. The full variable domain, with the rest looked up from reference TRBV5-8 and TRBJ1-6, is EAGVTQSPTHLIKTRGQQATLRCSPISGHTSVYWYQQALGLGLQFLLWYDEGEERNRGNFPPRFSGRQFPNYSSELNVNALELEDSALYLCASSLLGGAINSPLHFGNGTRLTVT.